These 11 T cell receptor beta chains were sequenced from one sample in a study of blood T cell repertoires in COVID-19. Method: immunoSEQ multiplex PCR; TCRdb's copy keeps in-frame clones and lacks some. The sample holds 270,000 or so clones, approximately 85% seen once. Material: peripheral blood. Source of these receptors: a human donor in a cohort sampled during active COVID-19.

This chain links TRBV19 with TRBJ1-2; D unresolved. CDR1 is LNHDA, CDR2 SQIVND, per germline (reference sequence). The CDR3 has 13 amino acids. Between the trimmed V and J ends, which lost 6 bases and 0 bases, there was a span of 8 bases. This CDR3 reads CASRSQANYGYTF. CDR3 DNA sequence: TGTGCCAGTAGATCCCAGGCTAACTATGGCTACACCTTC.

The chain recombines TRBV5-8 with TRBJ2-3, with D possibly TRBD2 on 5 matching bases. V gave up 7 bases and J gave up 2 bases, with 20 bases separating them. CDR3 length: 16 amino acids. CDR1 and CDR2 (germline): SGHTS, YDEGEE. Here the CDR3 reads CASPRGFSFSTDTQYF. In nucleotides, the CDR3 is TGTGCCAGCCCACGGGGATTCTCCTTCTCCACAGATACGCAGTATTTT.

This clone has only one observation. V and J are TRBV29-1 and TRBJ2-4; 10 bases map to TRBD2. V was pared by 3 bases and J by 7 bases, with 9 bases of the junction left unmatched. The germline gives CDR1 SQVTM, CDR2 ANQGSEA. The CDR3 covers 15 residues. Here the CDR3 reads CSVDGSSGSWNIQYF. CDR3 coding DNA: TGCAGCGTTGATGGGTCTAGCGGGAGTTGGAACATTCAGTACTTC.

The J gene is TRBJ1-5, the V gene TRBV6-5; TRBD1 matches 9 bases. The CDR3 extends over 15 amino acids. The trim removed 6 bases at V and 6 bases at J, leaving 9 bases unmatched. Germline lookup yields CDR1 MNHEY and CDR2 SVGAGI. This CDR3 is CASRKSGQGSQPQHF. CDR3 DNA: TGTGCCAGCAGAAAGTCGGGACAGGGAAGTCAGCCCCAGCATTTT.

The chain carries TRBV29-1 and TRBJ1-2; TRBD1 aligns across 7 bases. The germline gives CDR1 SQVTM, CDR2 ANQGSEA. The CDR3 spans 14 residues. V was clipped by 5 bases and J by 5 bases; unmatched bases: 11. This chain's CDR3 is CSVKTGRTLYGYTF. DNA for the CDR3: TGCAGCGTTAAGACAGGGAGAACCCTTTATGGCTACACCTTC. The variable domain in full, completed from reference TRBV29-1 and TRBJ1-2, reads SAVISQKPSRDICQRGTSLTIQCQVDSQVTMMFWYRQQPGQSLTLIATANQGSEATYESGFVIDKFPISRPNLTFSTLTVSNMSPEDSSIYLCSVKTGRTLYGYTFGSGTRLTVV.

The J gene is TRBJ2-1, the V gene TRBV2, with 8 positions matching TRBD2. The CDR3 sequence is 15 residues long. V gave up 4 bases and J gave up 4 bases; unmatched junction bases: 6. CDR1 and CDR2 (germline): SNHLY, FYNNEI. In DNA form, the CDR3 reads TGTGCCAGCAGTGCCCAGGGACTAGAATACAATGAGCAGTTCTTC. Translating gives CASSAQGLEYNEQFF.

This clone is a singleton in its sample. The chain carries TRBV6-5 and TRBJ1-2; 8 bases align to TRBD1. The germline V gene has CDR1 MNHEY and CDR2 SVGAGI. CDR3 size: 13 residues. Trimming removed 5 bases from V and 3 bases from J; junction bases left unmatched: 2. This CDR3 is CASSPGGDYGYTF. The CDR3 DNA sequence: TGTGCCAGCAGTCCAGGGGGCGACTATGGCTACACCTTC.

The CDR3, as DNA: TGTGCCAGCAGTTTAGCTAGCTACGAGCAGTTCTTC. The encoded protein is CASSLASYEQFF. The V call is TRBV12-3 or TRBV12-4, the J call TRBJ2-1; D gene uncertain. The CDR3 covers 12 residues. Trimming removed 0 bases at V and 10 bases at J, with 7 bases between.

The V gene is TRBV5-8, the J gene TRBJ2-6; perhaps TRBD2 as D (5 bases). Germline V gene lookup returns CDR1 SGHTS and CDR2 YDEGEE. The germline V and J ends were trimmed by 5 bases and 0 bases, with 15 bases remaining between them. This CDR3 spans 17 amino acids. The CDR3 here is CASRTRTGSSGANVLTF. CDR3 coding DNA: TGTGCCAGCAGGACCAGGACGGGAAGCTCTGGGGCCAACGTCCTGACTTTC.

The genes are TRBV18 and TRBJ2-4, with D unresolved. Trimming pared 6 bases from V and 0 bases from J, leaving 12 bases between. The CDR3 extends over 15 amino acids. The V gene's germline CDR1 is KGHSH and CDR2 LQKENI. CDR3 nucleotide sequence: TGTGCCAGCTCTCCGATGCGCGAAGCCAAAAACATTCAGTACTTC. Translating gives CASSPMREAKNIQYF.

V and J are TRBV4-3 and TRBJ2-7; D gene ambiguous. This CDR3 region has 16 residues. The V gene's germline CDR1 is LGHNA and CDR2 YSLEER. The ends were cut back, 1 base at V and 3 bases at J, with 16 bases in the middle. This CDR3 reads CASSQGRGQSGYEQYF. The CDR3 nucleotides are TGCGCCAGCAGCCAAGGCCGCGGTCAATCGGGCTACGAGCAGTACTTC.